Listed below are T cell receptor beta chains from one sample, sequenced in a study of blood T cell repertoires in COVID-19. Sequencing used immunoSEQ multiplex PCR; TCRdb keeps in-frame clones, though not all of them. Of 100,000 to 150,000 clones in the sample, 80% to 90% were seen once. The sequencing sample was made of peripheral blood. Receptor source: a man aged 70 or older with active or convalescent COVID-19. CDR3s leave out the opening cysteine and the closing phenylalanine or tryptophan.

v_gene: TRBV28
j_gene: TRBJ2-7
CDR3aa: ASSPPGTGRGYEQY

v_gene: TRBV30
j_gene: TRBJ1-6
CDR3aa: AWSYAGNSPLH

v_gene: TRBV19
j_gene: TRBJ2-3
CDR3aa: ASSIIAGGTNTQY

v_gene: TRBV5-8
j_gene: TRBJ2-1
CDR3aa: ASTPWGGSYNEQF

v_gene: TRBV19
j_gene: TRBJ2-3
CDR3aa: ASTPGLGTDTQY

v_gene: TRBV28
j_gene: TRBJ1-1
CDR3aa: ASRSAGRGTEAF

v_gene: TRBV20-1
j_gene: TRBJ1-5
CDR3aa: SASPQGVMGNQPQH

v_gene: TRBV6-5
j_gene: TRBJ2-7
CDR3aa: ASRLLDSRSEY

v_gene: TRBV20-1
j_gene: TRBJ2-7
CDR3aa: SASPPGGRSYEQY

v_gene: TRBV19
j_gene: TRBJ2-5
CDR3aa: ASSMGGGYRETQY

v_gene: TRBV3-1/TRBV3-2
j_gene: TRBJ1-2
CDR3aa: ASSHITGAAGYT

v_gene: TRBV5-1
j_gene: TRBJ1-1
CDR3aa: ASSSGDTEAF

v_gene: TRBV6-5
j_gene: TRBJ2-7
CDR3aa: ASAKGAGPIYEQY

v_gene: TRBV2
j_gene: TRBJ1-1
CDR3aa: ASRETENTEAF

v_gene: TRBV28
j_gene: TRBJ1-4
CDR3aa: ASSAPLNEKLF

v_gene: TRBV7-3
j_gene: TRBJ2-7
CDR3aa: ASSLFPGSGYEQY

v_gene: TRBV6-5
j_gene: TRBJ1-6
CDR3aa: ASSYSPGGYNSPLH

v_gene: TRBV3-1/TRBV3-2
j_gene: TRBJ2-5
CDR3aa: ASSQAGGSYETQY

v_gene: TRBV27
j_gene: TRBJ2-7
CDR3aa: ASSQAGQIFSGSPREQY

v_gene: TRBV9
j_gene: TRBJ2-5
CDR3aa: ASGTQIQETQY

v_gene: TRBV11-2
j_gene: TRBJ2-3
CDR3aa: ASSLGVAGGADTQY

v_gene: TRBV5-5
j_gene: TRBJ2-7
CDR3aa: ASSLSSGEAYEQY

v_gene: TRBV6-4
j_gene: TRBJ1-3
CDR3aa: ATDVEGSGQETSGNTIY

v_gene: TRBV19
j_gene: TRBJ2-1
CDR3aa: ASSPEGQGAEQF

v_gene: TRBV5-1
j_gene: TRBJ2-7
CDR3aa: ASSSLSATYEQY

v_gene: TRBV10-3
j_gene: TRBJ2-1
CDR3aa: AIRHQRLAGDRDEQF

v_gene: TRBV11-2
j_gene: TRBJ2-7
CDR3aa: ASSARLAGVGEQY

v_gene: TRBV5-1
j_gene: TRBJ2-7
CDR3aa: ASSPSGASGAYEQY

v_gene: TRBV7-9
j_gene: TRBJ2-1
CDR3aa: ASSRDGTSFDNEQF